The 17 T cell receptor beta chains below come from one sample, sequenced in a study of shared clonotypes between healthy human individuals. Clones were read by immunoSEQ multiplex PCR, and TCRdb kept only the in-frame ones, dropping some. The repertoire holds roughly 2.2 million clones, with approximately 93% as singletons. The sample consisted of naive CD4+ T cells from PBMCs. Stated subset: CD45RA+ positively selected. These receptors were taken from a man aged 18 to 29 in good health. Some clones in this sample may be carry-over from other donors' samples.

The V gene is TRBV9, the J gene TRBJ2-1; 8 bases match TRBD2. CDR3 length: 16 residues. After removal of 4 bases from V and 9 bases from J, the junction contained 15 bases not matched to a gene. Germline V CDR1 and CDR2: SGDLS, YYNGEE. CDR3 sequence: CASSPKRGTSPGEQFF. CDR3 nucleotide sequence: TGTGCCAGCAGCCCAAAGAGAGGGACTAGTCCCGGTGAGCAGTTCTTC.

The CDR3 region is CASSLEGAQYF. The CDR3 DNA reads as TGTGCCAGCAGCTTGGAGGGGGCGCAGTACTTC. This chain links TRBV5-6 with TRBJ2-7; 7 nucleotides match TRBD1. There are 11 residues in the CDR3. CDR1 is SGHDT and CDR2 is YYEEEE in the germline V gene. With V trimmed by 0 bases and J by 9 bases, 0 bases remained unmatched.

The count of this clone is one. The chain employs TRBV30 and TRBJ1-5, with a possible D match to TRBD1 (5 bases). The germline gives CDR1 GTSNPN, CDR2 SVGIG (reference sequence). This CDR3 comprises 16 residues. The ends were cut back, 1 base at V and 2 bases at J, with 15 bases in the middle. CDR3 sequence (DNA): TGTGCCTGGAGTGCGGGAGTACGGGGGGGCAATCAGCCCCAGCATTTT. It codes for CAWSAGVRGGNQPQHF.

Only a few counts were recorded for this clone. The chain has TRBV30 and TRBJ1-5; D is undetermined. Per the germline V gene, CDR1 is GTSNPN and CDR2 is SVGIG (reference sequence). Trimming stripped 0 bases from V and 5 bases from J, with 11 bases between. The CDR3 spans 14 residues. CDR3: CAWSVGSTYQPQHF. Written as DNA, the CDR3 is TGTGCCTGGAGTGTTGGGTCAACCTATCAGCCCCAGCATTTT.

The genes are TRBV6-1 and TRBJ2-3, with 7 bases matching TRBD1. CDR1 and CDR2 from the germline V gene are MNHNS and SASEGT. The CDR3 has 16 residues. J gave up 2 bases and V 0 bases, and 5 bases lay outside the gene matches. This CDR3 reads CASSEAGTANTDTQYF. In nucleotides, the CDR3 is TGTGCCAGCAGTGAAGCGGGGACAGCTAACACAGATACGCAGTATTTT.

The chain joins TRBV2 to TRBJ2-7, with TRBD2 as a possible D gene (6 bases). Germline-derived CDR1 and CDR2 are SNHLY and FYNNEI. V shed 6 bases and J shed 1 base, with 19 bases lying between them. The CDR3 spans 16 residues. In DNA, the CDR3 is TGTGCCAGCAGAGACGGGACTTTCCACCGGTCCTACGAGCAGTACTTC. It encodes CASRDGTFHRSYEQYF.

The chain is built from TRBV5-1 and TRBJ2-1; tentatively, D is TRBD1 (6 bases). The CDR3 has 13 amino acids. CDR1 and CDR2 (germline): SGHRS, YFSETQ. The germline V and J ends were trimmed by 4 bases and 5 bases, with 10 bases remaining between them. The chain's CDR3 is CASSPTGNNEQFF. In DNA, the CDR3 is TGCGCCAGCAGCCCCACAGGGAACAATGAGCAGTTCTTC.

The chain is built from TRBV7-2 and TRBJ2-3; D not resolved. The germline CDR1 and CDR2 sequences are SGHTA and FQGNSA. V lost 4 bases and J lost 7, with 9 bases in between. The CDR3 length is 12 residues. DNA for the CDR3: TGTGCCAGCAGCTCACTTAGGTATACGCAGTATTTT. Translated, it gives CASSSLRYTQYF.

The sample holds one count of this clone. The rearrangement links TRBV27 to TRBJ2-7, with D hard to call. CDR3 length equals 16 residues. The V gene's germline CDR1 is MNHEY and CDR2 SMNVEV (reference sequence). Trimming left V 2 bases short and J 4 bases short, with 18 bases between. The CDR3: CASSLRSPSSLYEQYF. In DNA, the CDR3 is TGTGCCAGCAGTTTACGTAGCCCAAGCAGCCTATACGAGCAGTACTTC.

CDR3 amino acids: CASSLSSGAREIQYF. The CDR3 nucleotides are TGTGCCAGCAGTTTATCGAGTGGGGCAAGAGAAATCCAGTACTTC. The rearrangement uses TRBV27 and TRBJ2-5; TRBD1 might be the D (5 bases). The V and J ends lost 0 bases and 10 bases respectively, with 18 bases between them. Looked up from germline, CDR1 is MNHEY and CDR2 is SMNVEV (reference sequence). This CDR3 has 15 amino acids.

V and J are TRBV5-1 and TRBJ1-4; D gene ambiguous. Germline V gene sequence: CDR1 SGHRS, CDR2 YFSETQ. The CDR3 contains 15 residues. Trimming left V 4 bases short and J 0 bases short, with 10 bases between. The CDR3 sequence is CASSISPATNEKLFF. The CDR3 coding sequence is TGCGCCAGCAGCATCTCACCGGCAACTAATGAAAAACTGTTTTTT.

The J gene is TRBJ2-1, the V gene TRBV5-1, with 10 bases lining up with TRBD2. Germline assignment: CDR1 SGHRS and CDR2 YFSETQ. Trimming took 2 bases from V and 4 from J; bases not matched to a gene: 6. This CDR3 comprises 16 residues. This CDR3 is CASSFELAGSYNEQFF. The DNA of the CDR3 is TGCGCCAGCAGCTTCGAACTAGCGGGATCTTACAATGAGCAGTTCTTC.

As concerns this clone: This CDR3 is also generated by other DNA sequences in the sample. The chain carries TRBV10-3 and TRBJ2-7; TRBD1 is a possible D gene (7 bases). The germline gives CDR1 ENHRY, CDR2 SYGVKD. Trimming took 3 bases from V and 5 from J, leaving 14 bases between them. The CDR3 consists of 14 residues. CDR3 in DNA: TGTGCCATCAGTGAATCGGCAGGGGGGAACGAGCAGTACTTC. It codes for CAISESAGGNEQYF.

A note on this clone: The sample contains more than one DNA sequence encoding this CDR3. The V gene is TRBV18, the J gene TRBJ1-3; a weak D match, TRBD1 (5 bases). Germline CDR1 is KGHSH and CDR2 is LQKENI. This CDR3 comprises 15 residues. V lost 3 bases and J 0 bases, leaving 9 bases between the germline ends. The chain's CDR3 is CASSPGGDSGNTIYF. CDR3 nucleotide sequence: TGTGCCAGCTCACCGGGGGGTGACTCTGGAAACACCATATATTTT.

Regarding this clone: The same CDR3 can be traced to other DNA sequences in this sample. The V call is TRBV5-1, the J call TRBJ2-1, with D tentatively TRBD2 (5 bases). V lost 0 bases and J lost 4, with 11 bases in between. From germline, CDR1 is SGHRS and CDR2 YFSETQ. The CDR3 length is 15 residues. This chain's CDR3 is CASSLASPGYNEQFF. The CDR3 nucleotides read TGCGCCAGCAGCTTGGCGTCTCCGGGGTACAATGAGCAGTTCTTC. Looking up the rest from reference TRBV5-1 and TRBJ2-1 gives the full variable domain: KAGVTQTPRYLIKTRGQQVTLSCSPISGHRSVSWYQQTPGQGLQFLFEYFSETQRNKGNFPGRFSGRQFSNSRSEMNVSTLELGDSALYLCASSLASPGYNEQFFGPGTRLTVL.

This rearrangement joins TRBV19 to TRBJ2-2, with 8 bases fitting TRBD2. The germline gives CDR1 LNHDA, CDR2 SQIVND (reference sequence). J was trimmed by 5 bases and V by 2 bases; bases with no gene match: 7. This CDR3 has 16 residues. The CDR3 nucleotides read TGTGCCAGTAGTATAATAACGGGAGGGGGAACCGGGGAGCTGTTTTTT. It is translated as CASSIITGGGTGELFF.

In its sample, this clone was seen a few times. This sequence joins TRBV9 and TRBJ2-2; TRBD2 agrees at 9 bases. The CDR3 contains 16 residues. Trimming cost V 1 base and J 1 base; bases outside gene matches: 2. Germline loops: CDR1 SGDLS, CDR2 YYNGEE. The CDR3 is CASSVQLAGNTGELFF. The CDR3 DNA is TGTGCCAGCAGCGTACAACTAGCGGGGAACACCGGGGAGCTGTTTTTT.